Each of the 24 T cell receptor beta chains below was sequenced from the same sample in a study of memory CD4+ T cells and cytomegalovirus serostatus. Single viable CD3+CD4+CD8-CD45RO+ cells were sorted as the memory CD4+ T cells. The protocol was immunoSEQ multiplex PCR, while the TCRdb copy is restricted to in-frame clones and leaves out a portion. The sample gives some 50,000 clones, around 70% of which show up once; approximately 1.2% is in the top ten. Sequencing used memory CD4+ T cells from blood. Receptors originate from an adult in good health and CMV-seropositive.

This chain uses TRBV2 with TRBJ1-4, with 7 bases matching TRBD1. CDR3 length: 15 residues. V lost 6 bases to trimming and J lost 1 base; unmatched junction nucleotides: 5. Germline CDR1 and CDR2: SNHLY and FYNNEI. CDR3 in DNA: TGTGCCAGCAGCCAATACAGGGGAACTAATGAAAAACTGTTTTTT. Protein sequence: CASSQYRGTNEKLFF.

CDR3 sequence reads: CASSQAARGYGYTF. The CDR3 DNA follows: TGTGCCAGCTCACAGGCGGCCAGGGGCTATGGCTACACCTTC. V and J are TRBV18 and TRBJ1-2, with TRBD1 as a possible D gene (6 bases). Trimming left V 4 bases short and J 4 bases short, with 13 bases between. This CDR3 contains 14 residues. The germline V gene encodes CDR1 KGHSH and CDR2 LQKENI.

This chain joins TRBV6-5 and TRBJ2-5; 8 bases agree with TRBD2. V trimming: 7 bases; J trimming: 5 bases; junction bases outside the gene matches: 3. This CDR3 has 12 residues. The germline CDR1 and CDR2 sequences are MNHEY and SVGAGI. CDR3 residues: CASNPGGETQYF. The CDR3 coding sequence is TGTGCCAGCAACCCGGGAGGGGAGACCCAGTACTTC.

This clone was observed a handful of times. The chain uses TRBV7-9 and TRBJ2-1; 7 nucleotides align to TRBD2. With 3 bases clipped from V and 13 bases from J, the junction kept 15 bases outside the gene matches. Germline V CDR1 and CDR2: SEHNR, FQNEAQ (reference sequence). The CDR3 has 15 amino acids. The CDR3 loop is CASSLSLPASGLQFF. DNA of the CDR3: TGTGCCAGCAGCTTGAGCTTGCCGGCTAGCGGACTACAGTTCTTC.

Only a few counts were recorded for this clone. The rearrangement links TRBV2 to TRBJ1-1; 8 bases line up with TRBD1. The CDR3 is 13 amino acids. V lost 6 bases to trimming and J lost 6 bases; unmatched junction nucleotides: 6. CDR1 is SNHLY and CDR2 is FYNNEI in the germline V gene. CDR3 region: CASRTDRVAEAFF. CDR3 bases: TGTGCCAGCAGGACGGACAGGGTCGCTGAAGCTTTCTTT.

The CDR3 coding sequence is TGCGCCAGCAGCTGGGGGGACATCACAGATACGCAGTATTTT. As protein: CASSWGDITDTQYF. The J gene is TRBJ2-3, the V gene TRBV5-1; the D call may be TRBD1 or TRBD2 (6 bases each). The germline V gene has CDR1 SGHRS and CDR2 YFSETQ. The CDR3 spans 14 residues. V was clipped by 3 bases and J by 2 bases, with 10 bases between them. The full variable domain, with the rest looked up from reference TRBV5-1 and TRBJ2-3, is KAGVTQTPRYLIKTRGQQVTLSCSPISGHRSVSWYQQTPGQGLQFLFEYFSETQRNKGNFPGRFSGRQFSNSRSEMNVSTLELGDSALYLCASSWGDITDTQYFGPGTRLTVL.

The chain uses TRBV18 and TRBJ2-3, with D perhaps matching TRBD2 (5 bases). The CDR3 covers 15 residues. The germline V gene encodes CDR1 KGHSH and CDR2 LQKENI. Trimming shortened V by 4 bases and J by 3 bases, and 14 bases separated the two germline ends. The CDR3 sequence: CASSQGGRETDTQYF. The CDR3 DNA reads TGTGCCAGCTCACAGGGCGGGCGTGAAACAGATACGCAGTATTTT.

This chain joins TRBV7-8 and TRBJ2-1; D tentatively fits TRBD1 or TRBD2 (6 bases each). Per germline, CDR1 SGHVS and CDR2 FQNEAQ. Trimming stripped 2 bases from V and 4 bases from J, with 12 bases between. This CDR3 is built from 15 residues. CDR3 in amino acids: CASSLIGGRYNEQFF. DNA for the CDR3: TGTGCCAGCAGCTTAATAGGGGGGCGGTACAATGAGCAGTTCTTC.

V usage is TRBV7-2 and J usage is TRBJ2-7; a possible D gene is TRBD2 (6 bases). V lost 0 bases, J lost 11 bases, and 11 bases lay in between. The CDR3 totals 12 residues. Germline V gives CDR1 SGHTA, CDR2 FQGNSA. CDR3 sequence: CASSLAGGVEYF. CDR3 DNA: TGTGCCAGCAGCTTAGCGGGGGGAGTGGAGTACTTC.

The V call is TRBV2, the J call TRBJ2-3; D is unresolved. The CDR3 has 15 amino acids. The germline V gene has CDR1 SNHLY and CDR2 FYNNEI. Trimming removed 1 base from V and 2 bases from J, with 10 bases in between. The CDR3 DNA sequence: TGTGCCAGCAGTGAAGAAAGGGAATTCACAGATACGCAGTATTTT. Translated: CASSEEREFTDTQYF.

The chain joins TRBV28 to TRBJ1-1, with TRBD1 matching over 9 bases. The CDR3 runs 13 residues. V trimming: 6 bases; J trimming: 4 bases; junction bases outside the gene matches: 3. CDR1 is MDHEN and CDR2 is SYDVKM in the germline V gene. The CDR3 region is CASRVQGATEAFF. Here the CDR3 DNA reads TGTGCCAGCAGGGTACAGGGGGCCACTGAAGCTTTCTTT.

The J gene is TRBJ1-5, the V gene TRBV10-3; 9 bases are a match to TRBD1. V dropped 3 bases and J dropped 5; count of bases not matched to a gene: 5. The CDR3 length is 15 residues. The germline gives CDR1 ENHRY, CDR2 SYGVKD. CDR3 sequence: CAISDYGDRDQPQHF. The CDR3 DNA reads TGTGCCATCAGTGATTATGGGGACAGGGATCAGCCCCAGCATTTT.

This clone was detected once. The rearrangement uses TRBV12-5 and TRBJ1-1, with D hard to call. Trimming pared 1 base from V and 6 bases from J, leaving 12 bases between. The CDR3 length is 14 residues. Germline V gives CDR1 LGHNT, CDR2 FRNRAP. CDR3 sequence: CASGLEFQEAEAFF. CDR3 coding DNA: TGTGCTAGTGGTTTGGAATTTCAGGAGGCTGAAGCTTTCTTT.

The CDR3 DNA follows: TGTGCCAGCTCCGTCAACCGGGGATATTCACCCCTCCACTTT. Its translation: CASSVNRGYSPLHF. The chain carries TRBV18 and TRBJ1-6; D is unresolved. The germline gives CDR1 KGHSH, CDR2 LQKENI. CDR3 size: 14 residues. V was pared by 6 bases and J by 8 bases, with 14 bases between.

The rearrangement links TRBV5-8 to TRBJ2-3; D not resolved. This CDR3 is 12 amino acids long. The germline CDR1 and CDR2 sequences are SGHTS and YDEGEE. The V end lost 3 bases, the J end lost 7 bases, and 9 bases lay between the germline ends. CDR3 sequence (DNA): TGTGCCAGCAGCTCATACCCAAATACGCAGTATTTT. Translated, it gives CASSSYPNTQYF.

The V gene is TRBV4-2, the J gene TRBJ2-5; 16 nucleotides line up with TRBD2. V trimming: 5 bases; J trimming: 5 bases; junction bases outside the gene matches: 17. This CDR3 has 20 amino acids. Germline V CDR1 and CDR2: LGHNA, YNFKEQ. The CDR3 spells CASSKQSGTSGGEARETQYF. CDR3 DNA: TGTGCCAGCAGCAAGCAGTCCGGGACTAGCGGGGGGGAAGCGAGGGAGACCCAGTACTTC.

V gene TRBV7-9 combines with J gene TRBJ1-4, with unresolved D. Germline-derived CDR1 and CDR2 are SEHNR and FQNEAQ (reference sequence). The CDR3 is made up of 14 amino acids. Trimming cost V 5 bases and J 7 bases, with 14 bases left between them. Here the CDR3 reads CASSPRGVSEKLFF. The DNA for the CDR3 is TGTGCCAGCAGCCCGCGCGGCGTAAGTGAAAAACTGTTTTTT.

The V gene is TRBV9, the J gene TRBJ2-7; D is tentatively TRBD1 or TRBD2 (6 bases each). The CDR3 loop spans 17 amino acids. From germline, CDR1 is SGDLS and CDR2 YYNGEE. The germline V and J ends were trimmed by 0 bases and 4 bases, with 20 bases remaining between them. The CDR3 loop is CASSVAGEGGWGYEQYF. DNA for the CDR3: TGTGCCAGCAGCGTAGCTGGAGAGGGGGGATGGGGATACGAGCAGTACTTC.

This sequence joins TRBV7-9 and TRBJ1-1; 7 nucleotides agree with TRBD1. V was clipped by 4 bases and J by 3 bases; unmatched bases: 8. The CDR3 spans 15 residues. Germline CDR1 and CDR2: SEHNR and FQNEAQ (reference sequence). CDR3 DNA: TGTGCCAGCAGCTCCGACAGGGTTTGGGACACTGAAGCTTTCTTT. The encoded protein is CASSSDRVWDTEAFF.

This clone appeared a few times. The chain has TRBV14 and TRBJ1-1, with D possibly being TRBD1 (6 bases). The CDR3 spans 14 residues. V lost 4 bases and J 1 base, leaving 10 bases between the germline ends. Germline assignment: CDR1 SGHDN and CDR2 FVKESK. The CDR3 DNA reads as TGTGCCAGCAGCCGTAGACAGGCGAACACTGAAGCTTTCTTT. Protein sequence: CASSRRQANTEAFF.

This sequence joins TRBV2 and TRBJ1-5; tentatively, D is TRBD1 (6 bases). V was shortened by 11 bases and J by 2 bases, with 16 bases between the two germline ends. CDR3 length: 14 residues. The germline V gene encodes CDR1 SNHLY and CDR2 FYNNEI. In nucleotides, the CDR3 is TGTGCCTCCCACAGGGATAAGGGCAATCAGCCCCAGCATTTT. Its translation is CASHRDKGNQPQHF.

The gene calls are TRBV7-9 and TRBJ1-4, with no clear D. CDR3 length: 16 amino acids. Germline CDR1 SEHNR, CDR2 FQNEAQ (reference sequence). V lost 5 bases, J lost 1 base, and 14 bases lay in between. The CDR3 bases are TGTGCCAGCAGCCCTACATCGGCGGGAACTAATGAAAAACTGTTTTTT. As protein: CASSPTSAGTNEKLFF.

This clone was seen only a few times. This chain uses TRBV5-1 with TRBJ2-1, with 7 positions matching TRBD1. J lost 4 bases, V lost 4 bases, and 17 bases had no gene match. From germline, CDR1 is SGHRS and CDR2 YFSETQ. The CDR3 spans 18 residues. The CDR3 loop reads CASSGESATGNGYNEQFF. The DNA of the CDR3 is TGCGCCAGCAGCGGGGAATCAGCGACAGGGAACGGTTACAATGAGCAGTTCTTC.

This sequence joins TRBV25-1 and TRBJ2-7, with TRBD1 as a possible D gene (5 bases). Per the germline V gene, CDR1 is MGHDK and CDR2 is SYGVNS. This CDR3 has 16 amino acids. The germline V and J ends were trimmed by 2 bases and 0 bases, with 14 bases remaining between them. The CDR3 DNA is TGTGCCAGCAGTGAAGAAGCAGGGTCACCCTCCTACGAGCAGTACTTC. It specifies CASSEEAGSPSYEQYF.